The 8 T cell receptor beta chains below come from one sample, sequenced in a study of blood T cell repertoires in COVID-19. Some clones are missing from TCRdb's copy, which holds only in-frame ones; the method was immunoSEQ multiplex PCR. The sample includes more than 85,000 clones, roughly 92% of them seen just once. The sequenced sample consisted of peripheral blood. The source is a woman aged 50 to 60 with COVID-19, enrolled during active disease.

The chain links TRBV27 to TRBJ2-7; D not certain. This CDR3 comprises 13 residues. The V and J ends lost 3 bases and 3 bases respectively, with 9 bases between them. The germline V gene has CDR1 MNHEY and CDR2 SMNVEV (reference sequence). CDR3 sequence reads: CASSFGQNYEQYV. The CDR3 DNA sequence: TGTGCCAGCAGTTTTGGGCAGAACTACGAGCAGTACGTC.

The chain joins TRBV24-1 to TRBJ2-6; maybe TRBD1 (6 bases). V dropped 9 bases and J dropped 3 bases, with 14 bases sitting between them. CDR1 KGHDR and CDR2 SFDVKD come from the germline V gene. The CDR3 consists of 15 residues. As DNA, the CDR3 is TGTGCCACCGGATCCACACAGGGTGGGGCCAACGTCCTGACTTTC. Translation gives CATGSTQGGANVLTF.

The chain combines TRBV28 with TRBJ1-5, with 7 bases fitting TRBD1. The CDR3 runs to 15 residues. V trimming: 5 bases; J trimming: 1 base; junction bases outside the gene matches: 5. Germline V gene sequence: CDR1 MDHEN, CDR2 SYDVKM. The CDR3 sequence is CASSQGTVSNQPQHF. CDR3 in DNA: TGTGCCAGCAGTCAGGGGACAGTGAGCAATCAGCCCCAGCATTTT.

As to this clone: Additional DNA sequences in this sample encode the identical CDR3. The V call is TRBV12-5, the J call TRBJ2-3; 11 bases line up with TRBD2. Trimming took 1 base from V and 0 from J; bases not matched to a gene: 0. This CDR3 comprises 16 residues. Germline V gene lookup returns CDR1 LGHNT and CDR2 FRNRAP. CDR3 in amino acids: CASGLGLAGSTDTQYF. The CDR3 bases are TGTGCTAGTGGTTTGGGACTAGCGGGAAGCACAGATACGCAGTATTTT.

V gene TRBV30 combines with J gene TRBJ1-2, with D unclear. Germline CDR1 GTSNPN, CDR2 SVGIG (reference sequence). Trimming took off 4 bases at V and 0 bases at J, with 18 bases between the two ends. The CDR3 has 16 amino acids. The CDR3 region has the DNA TGTGCCTGGATTTATAAGTCCAGAGCGTCTAACTATGGCTACACCTTC. This codes for CAWIYKSRASNYGYTF.

The CDR3 nucleotides read TGTGCCAGTAGCCCAACCCGGACAGACTCCCAACCCCTCCACTTT. Translation gives CASSPTRTDSQPLHF. This chain connects TRBV19 to TRBJ1-6, with D tentatively TRBD1 (6 bases). Between the trimmed V and J ends, which lost 6 bases and 12 bases, there was a span of 21 bases. The CDR3 sequence is 15 residues long. Germline CDR1 and CDR2: LNHDA and SQIVND (reference sequence).

This sequence joins TRBV19 and TRBJ2-3; 8 bases are a match to TRBD1. Germline lookup yields CDR1 LNHDA and CDR2 SQIVND (reference sequence). V trimming: 1 base; J trimming: 2 bases; junction bases outside the gene matches: 5. The CDR3 covers 16 residues. CDR3 sequence reads: CASSIGTGPDTDTQYF. The CDR3 DNA is TGTGCCAGTAGTATAGGGACAGGGCCAGACACAGATACGCAGTATTTT. The whole variable domain, filled in from reference TRBV19 and TRBJ2-3, reads DGGITQSPKYLFRKEGQNVTLSCEQNLNHDAMYWYRQDPGQGLRLIYYSQIVNDFQKGDIAEGYSVSREKKESFPLTVTSAQKNPTAFYLCASSIGTGPDTDTQYFGPGTRLTVL.

J is TRBJ2-7 and V is TRBV6-2 or TRBV6-3, with D perhaps matching TRBD2 (7 bases). CDR1 and CDR2 (germline): MNHEY, SVGEGT. V was shortened by 4 bases and J by 3 bases, with 19 bases between the two germline ends. The CDR3 is 16 residues long. CDR3: CASSFSVGGAIYEQYF. The CDR3 coding sequence is TGTGCCAGCAGTTTTTCGGTGGGGGGGGCGATCTACGAGCAGTACTTC.